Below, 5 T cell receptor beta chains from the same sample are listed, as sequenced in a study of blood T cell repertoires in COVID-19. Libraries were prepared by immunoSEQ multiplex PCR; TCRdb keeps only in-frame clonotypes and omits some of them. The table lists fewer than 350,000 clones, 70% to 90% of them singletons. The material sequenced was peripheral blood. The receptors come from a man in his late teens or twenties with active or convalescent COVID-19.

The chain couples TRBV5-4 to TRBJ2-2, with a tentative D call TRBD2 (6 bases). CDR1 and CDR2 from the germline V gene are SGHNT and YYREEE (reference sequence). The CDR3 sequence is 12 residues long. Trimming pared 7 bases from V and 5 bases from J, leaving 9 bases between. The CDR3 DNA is TGTGCCAGCGGGGGAGGAACCGGGGAGCTGTTTTTT. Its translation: CASGGGTGELFF. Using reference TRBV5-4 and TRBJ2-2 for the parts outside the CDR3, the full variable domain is ETGVTQSPTHLIKTRGQQVTLRCSSQSGHNTVSWYQQALGQGPQFIFQYYREEENGRGNFPPRFSGLQFPNYSSELNVNALELDDSALYLCASGGGTGELFFGEGSRLTVL.

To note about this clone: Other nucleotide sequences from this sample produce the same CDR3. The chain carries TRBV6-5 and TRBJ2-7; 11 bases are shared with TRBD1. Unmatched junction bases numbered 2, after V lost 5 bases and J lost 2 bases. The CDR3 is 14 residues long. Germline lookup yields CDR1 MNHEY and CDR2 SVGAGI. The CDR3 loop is CASSPGQGAYEQYF. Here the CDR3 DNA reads TGTGCCAGCAGTCCGGGACAGGGGGCCTACGAGCAGTACTTC.

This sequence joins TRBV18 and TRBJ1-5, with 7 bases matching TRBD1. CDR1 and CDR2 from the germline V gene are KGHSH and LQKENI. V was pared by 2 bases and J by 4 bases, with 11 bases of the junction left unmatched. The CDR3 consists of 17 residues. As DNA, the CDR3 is TGTGCCAGCTCACCATCAGGGATGGCAGGGGGGAATCAGCCCCAGCATTTT. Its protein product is CASSPSGMAGGNQPQHF.

CDR3 residues: CASSMDTTGGYYGSPLHF. Written as DNA, the CDR3 is TGTGCCAGTAGTATGGATACGACAGGGGGATATTATGGTTCACCCCTCCACTTT. The chain carries TRBV19 and TRBJ1-6; 9 nucleotides line up with TRBD1. V trimming: 3 bases; J trimming: 9 bases; junction bases outside the gene matches: 15. The length of the CDR3 is 18 residues. From germline, CDR1 is LNHDA and CDR2 SQIVND (reference sequence).

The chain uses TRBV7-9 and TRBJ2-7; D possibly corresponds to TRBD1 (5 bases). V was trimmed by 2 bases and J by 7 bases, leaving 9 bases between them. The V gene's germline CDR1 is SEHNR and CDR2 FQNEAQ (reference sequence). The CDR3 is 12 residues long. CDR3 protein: CASSLLPGEQYF. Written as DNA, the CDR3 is TGTGCCAGCAGCTTACTCCCAGGGGAGCAGTACTTC. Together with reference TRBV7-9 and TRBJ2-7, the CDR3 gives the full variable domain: DTGVSQNPRHKITKRGQNVTFRCDPISEHNRLYWYRQTLGQGPEFLTYFQNEAQLEKSRLLSDRFSAERPKGSFSTLEIQRTEQGDSAMYLCASSLLPGEQYFGPGTRLTVT.